The 16 T cell receptor beta chains reported below all come from one sample, sequenced in a study of a mutant IDH1 vaccine in newly diagnosed glioma. Clones were read by immunoSEQ multiplex PCR, and TCRdb kept only the in-frame ones, dropping some. The data hold around 30,000 clones, with around 80% observed a single time. Time point meaning: baseline, week 1 (first vaccination visit). Treatment indicated: pre-vaccination baseline after standard-of-care therapy. The sample was peripheral blood mononuclear cells (PBMCs), taken from a glioma patient treated with radiotherapy, temozolomide or both. The receptor set was obtained from a man aged 50 to 59 with glioma. Some clones in this sample may be carry-over from other donors' samples.

The chain has TRBV7-9 and TRBJ1-3, with 8 bases lining up with TRBD1. The CDR3 length is 15 residues. CDR1 is SEHNR and CDR2 is FQNEAQ in the germline V gene (reference sequence). The ends lost 6 bases at V and 0 bases at J; junction bases unmatched: 4. CDR3 amino acids: CASRPGTGSGNTIYF. CDR3 bases: TGTGCCAGCAGACCAGGGACAGGCTCTGGAAACACCATATATTTT.

This chain uses TRBV20-1 with TRBJ2-1, with D uncertain. The CDR3 loop spans 11 amino acids. The germline V and J ends were trimmed by 0 bases and 10 bases, with 7 bases remaining between them. The germline V gene encodes CDR1 DFQATT and CDR2 SNEGSKA (reference sequence). The DNA for the CDR3 is TGCAGTGCTAGAGATGGGCGGGAGCAGTTCTTC. This sequence encodes CSARDGREQFF.

The V call is TRBV2, the J call TRBJ2-7; tentatively, D is TRBD2 (5 bases). The CDR3 spans 11 residues. V gave up 10 bases and J gave up 4 bases, with 11 bases separating them. Germline assignment: CDR1 SNHLY and CDR2 FYNNEI. The CDR3 nucleotides read TGTGCCACCTCGACGGGATACGAGCAGTACTTC. Translating gives CATSTGYEQYF.

The genes are TRBV6-1 and TRBJ1-4, with TRBD1 matching over 8 bases. CDR1 and CDR2 (germline): MNHNS, SASEGT. The junction had 12 bases not matched to a gene; V was cut back by 3 bases and J by 0 bases. This CDR3 contains 19 residues. The CDR3: CASSEDRVEKIATNEKLFF. The CDR3 DNA follows: TGTGCCAGCAGTGAGGACAGGGTAGAAAAGATTGCAACTAATGAAAAACTGTTTTTT.

This chain connects TRBV14 to TRBJ2-5; tentatively, D is TRBD1 or TRBD2 (5 bases each). From germline, CDR1 is SGHDN and CDR2 FVKESK. There are 13 residues in the CDR3. V was pared by 1 base and J by 10 bases, with 13 bases between. CDR3 sequence reads: CASSQGYTGGQYF. The CDR3 DNA sequence: TGTGCCAGCAGCCAAGGTTACACTGGGGGCCAGTACTTC.

This clone turned up a few times. This chain connects TRBV27 to TRBJ1-1, with a possible D match to TRBD1 (5 bases). The CDR3 totals 13 residues. Trimming removed 6 bases from V and 0 bases from J, with 8 bases in between. CDR1 and CDR2 from the germline V gene are MNHEY and SMNVEV (reference sequence). The CDR3 DNA is TGTGCCAGCAGAGACAGCCTGAACACTGAAGCTTTCTTT. This gives the protein CASRDSLNTEAFF.

The chain uses TRBV5-6 and TRBJ1-4; D remains ambiguous. This CDR3 spans 14 amino acids. CDR1 and CDR2 (germline): SGHDT, YYEEEE. V was trimmed by 2 bases and J by 0 bases, leaving 5 bases between them. Here the CDR3 reads CASSFKTTNEKLFF. The CDR3 DNA reads as TGTGCCAGCAGCTTCAAGACAACTAATGAAAAACTGTTTTTT.

This clone showed up just a few times. This chain joins TRBV30 and TRBJ1-4; no firm D call. Deletions cut 0 bases from V and 8 bases from J, with 4 bases between. This CDR3 is built from 11 residues. Germline V gene data show CDR1 as GTSNPN and CDR2 as SVGIG (reference sequence). The CDR3 protein is CAWSVREKLFF. The DNA for the CDR3 is TGTGCCTGGAGTGTACGGGAAAAACTGTTTTTT.

The chain carries TRBV7-2 and TRBJ1-5; tentatively, D is TRBD1 (5 bases). There are 14 residues in the CDR3. V shed 6 bases and J shed 5 bases, with 14 bases lying between them. Germline V gives CDR1 SGHTA, CDR2 FQGNSA. CDR3 protein: CASSKTGEYQPQHF. CDR3 DNA sequence: TGTGCCAGCAGTAAAACAGGAGAATATCAGCCCCAGCATTTT. Full variable domain (missing parts from reference TRBV7-2 and TRBJ1-5): GAGVSQSPSNKVTEKGKDVELRCDPISGHTALYWYRQSLGQGLEFLIYFQGNSAPDKSGLPSDRFSAERTGGSVSTLTIQRTQQEDSAVYLCASSKTGEYQPQHFGDGTRLSIL.

The genes are TRBV11-3 and TRBJ1-1, with D tentatively TRBD1 (5 bases). V dropped 2 bases and J dropped 5 bases, with 15 bases sitting between them. CDR3 size: 15 residues. Germline assignment: CDR1 SGHNT and CDR2 YENEEA. The CDR3 reads CASSLIFGGATEAFF. CDR3 nucleotides: TGTGCCAGCAGCTTAATCTTCGGAGGGGCGACTGAAGCTTTCTTT. Full variable domain (missing parts from reference TRBV11-3 and TRBJ1-1): EAGVVQSPRYKIIEKKQPVAFWCNPISGHNTLYWYLQNLGQGPELLIRYENEEAVDDSQLPKDRFSAERLKGVDSTLKIQPAELGDSAVYLCASSLIFGGATEAFFGQGTRLTVV.

The chain joins TRBV6-1 to TRBJ1-1; perhaps TRBD1 as D (5 bases). CDR1 MNHNS and CDR2 SASEGT come from the germline V gene. The CDR3 has 14 residues. V was clipped by 2 bases and J by 6 bases, with 13 bases between them. The CDR3 region is CASSETGLGAEAFF. DNA of the CDR3: TGTGCCAGCAGTGAAACGGGGCTAGGCGCTGAAGCTTTCTTT.

The chain combines TRBV30 with TRBJ1-2; 10 bases match TRBD1. The germline CDR1 and CDR2 sequences are GTSNPN and SVGIG (reference sequence). V was clipped by 5 bases and J by 3 bases; unmatched bases: 3. CDR3 length: 13 residues. CDR3 protein: CAWQDRGDYGYTF. CDR3 DNA sequence: TGTGCCTGGCAGGACAGGGGGGACTATGGCTACACCTTC.

The chain uses TRBV2 and TRBJ2-7; D is perhaps TRBD2 (6 bases). The CDR3 is 15 amino acids. CDR1 is SNHLY, CDR2 FYNNEI, per germline. The V and J ends lost 4 bases and 0 bases respectively, with 13 bases between them. The CDR3 sequence is CASSGDIGSSYEQYF. In DNA, the CDR3 is TGTGCCAGCAGTGGGGATATCGGGAGCTCCTACGAGCAGTACTTC.

V gene TRBV18 combines with J gene TRBJ2-7; TRBD1 matches at 8 bases. The germline gives CDR1 KGHSH, CDR2 LQKENI. The CDR3 spans 15 residues. Unmatched junction bases numbered 6, after V lost 5 bases and J lost 0 bases. CDR3 bases: TGTGCCAGCTCAGGGTGGGACAGGAGCTCCTACGAGCAGTACTTC. Translation: CASSGWDRSSYEQYF.

The V and J genes are TRBV9 and TRBJ2-2, with 9 bases lining up with TRBD1. The germline CDR1 and CDR2 sequences are SGDLS and YYNGEE. V was clipped by 0 bases and J by 4 bases; unmatched bases: 1. The CDR3 sequence is 15 residues long. The CDR3 protein is CASSVGQGGTGELFF. The CDR3 DNA reads as TGTGCCAGCAGCGTAGGACAGGGGGGCACCGGGGAGCTGTTTTTT.

This rearrangement joins TRBV2 to TRBJ1-4; D is uncertain. The germline gives CDR1 SNHLY, CDR2 FYNNEI. This CDR3 comprises 16 residues. V lost 5 bases to trimming and J lost 0 bases, with 13 bases between them. CDR3 bases: TGTGCCAGCAGTCTGTATTCCGCGGCAACTAATGAAAAACTGTTTTTT. Protein sequence: CASSLYSAATNEKLFF.